This TCR beta chain is drawn from a study of blood T cell repertoires in COVID-19. As for the study in general: Sites across the United States, Italy and Spain contributed samples from acute and convalescent COVID-19. Sources were T cells, B-cell-depleted T cells, or PBMCs; the material itself was cDNA or gDNA.

Using immunoSEQ multiplex PCR, the repertoire was profiled, and TCRdb retains in-frame clones only, with some absent. The sample has over 110,000 clones, approximately 88% seen once. Recruitment covered about 25 US areas and drew participants whose ages spanned roughly 18 to 90 years. Clinical histories supplied by participants themselves formed the basis of cohort assignment. This TCR came from a man in his forties or fifties with acute COVID-19. Sequencing input: PBMCs or T cells enriched from blood (not recorded which).

CDR3 region: CASSWGTVATEAFF. The CDR3 DNA sequence: TGCGCCAGCAGCTGGGGGACAGTGGCCACTGAAGCTTTCTTT. The V and J genes are TRBV5-1 and TRBJ1-1; 7 nucleotides agree with TRBD1. The V and J ends lost 3 bases and 4 bases, in that order; junction bases with no gene match: 6. CDR1 is SGHRS and CDR2 is YFSETQ in the germline V gene. The CDR3 spans 14 residues.